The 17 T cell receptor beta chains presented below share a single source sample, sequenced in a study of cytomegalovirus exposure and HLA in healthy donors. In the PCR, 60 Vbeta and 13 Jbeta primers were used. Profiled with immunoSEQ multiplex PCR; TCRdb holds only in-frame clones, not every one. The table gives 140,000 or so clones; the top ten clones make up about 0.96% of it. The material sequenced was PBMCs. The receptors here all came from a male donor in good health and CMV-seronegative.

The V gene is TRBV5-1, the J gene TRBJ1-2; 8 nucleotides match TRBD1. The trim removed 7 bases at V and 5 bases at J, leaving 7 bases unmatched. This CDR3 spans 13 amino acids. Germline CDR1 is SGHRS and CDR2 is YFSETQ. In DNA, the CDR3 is TGCGCCAGCGGGACAGGTGGAGGATATGGCTACACCTTC. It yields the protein CASGTGGGYGYTF.

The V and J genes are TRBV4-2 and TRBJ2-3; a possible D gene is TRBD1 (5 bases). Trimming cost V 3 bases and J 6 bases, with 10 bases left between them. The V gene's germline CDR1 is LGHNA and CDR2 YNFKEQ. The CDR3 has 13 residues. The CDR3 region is CASSQRGADTQYF. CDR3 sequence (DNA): TGTGCCAGCAGCCAGCGTGGGGCCGATACGCAGTATTTT.

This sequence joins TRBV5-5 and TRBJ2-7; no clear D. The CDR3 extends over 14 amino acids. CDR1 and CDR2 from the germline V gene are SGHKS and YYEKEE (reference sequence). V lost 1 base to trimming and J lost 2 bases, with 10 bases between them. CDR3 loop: CASSLKQQTYEQYF. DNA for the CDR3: TGTGCCAGCAGCTTGAAACAGCAGACCTACGAGCAGTACTTC. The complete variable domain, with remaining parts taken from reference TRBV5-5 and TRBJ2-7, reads DAGVTQSPTHLIKTRGQQVTLRCSPISGHKSVSWYQQVLGQGPQFIFQYYEKEERGRGNFPDRFSARQFPNYSSELNVNALLLGDSALYLCASSLKQQTYEQYFGPGTRLTVT.

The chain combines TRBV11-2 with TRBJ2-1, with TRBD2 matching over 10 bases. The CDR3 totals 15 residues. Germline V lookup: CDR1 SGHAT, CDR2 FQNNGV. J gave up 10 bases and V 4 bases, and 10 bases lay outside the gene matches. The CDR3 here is CASSSNSGGPGEQFF. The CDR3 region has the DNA TGTGCCAGCAGCTCAAATAGCGGGGGGCCGGGGGAGCAGTTCTTC.

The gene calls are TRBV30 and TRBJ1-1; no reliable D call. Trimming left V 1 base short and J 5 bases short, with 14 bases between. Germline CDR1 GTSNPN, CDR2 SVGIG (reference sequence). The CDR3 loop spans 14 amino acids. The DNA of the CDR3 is TGTGCCTGGAGTGAGACCGGCGGGTGGACTGAAGCTTTCTTT. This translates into CAWSETGGWTEAFF.

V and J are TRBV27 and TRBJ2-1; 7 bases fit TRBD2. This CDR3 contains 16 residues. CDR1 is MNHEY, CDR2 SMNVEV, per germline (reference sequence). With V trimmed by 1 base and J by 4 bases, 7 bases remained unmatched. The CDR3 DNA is TGTGCCAGCAGTTTATTGGGGGGGGTGGGGTACAATGAGCAGTTCTTC. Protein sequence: CASSLLGGVGYNEQFF.

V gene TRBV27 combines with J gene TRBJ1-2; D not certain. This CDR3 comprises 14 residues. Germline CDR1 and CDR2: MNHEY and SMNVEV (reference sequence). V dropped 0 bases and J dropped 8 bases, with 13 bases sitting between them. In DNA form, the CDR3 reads TGTGCCAGCAGTTTATCTAGGCACGGAGGGGGCTACACCTTC. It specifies CASSLSRHGGGYTF.

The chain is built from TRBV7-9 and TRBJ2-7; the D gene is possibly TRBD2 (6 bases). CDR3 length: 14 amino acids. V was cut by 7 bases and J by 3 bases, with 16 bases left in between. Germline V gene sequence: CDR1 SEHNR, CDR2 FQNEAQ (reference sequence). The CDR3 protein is CASKLMRDDYEQYF. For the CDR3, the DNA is TGTGCCAGCAAGCTTATGCGGGATGACTACGAGCAGTACTTC. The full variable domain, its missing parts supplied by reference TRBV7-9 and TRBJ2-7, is DTGVSQNPRHKITKRGQNVTFRCDPISEHNRLYWYRQTLGQGPEFLTYFQNEAQLEKSRLLSDRFSAERPKGSFSTLEIQRTEQGDSAMYLCASKLMRDDYEQYFGPGTRLTVT.

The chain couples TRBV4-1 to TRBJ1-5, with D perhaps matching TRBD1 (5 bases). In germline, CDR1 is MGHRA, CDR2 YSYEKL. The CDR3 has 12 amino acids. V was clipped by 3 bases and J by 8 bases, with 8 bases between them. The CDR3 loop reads CASSQGGEPQHF. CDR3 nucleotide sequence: TGCGCCAGCAGCCAGGGAGGGGAGCCCCAGCATTTT.

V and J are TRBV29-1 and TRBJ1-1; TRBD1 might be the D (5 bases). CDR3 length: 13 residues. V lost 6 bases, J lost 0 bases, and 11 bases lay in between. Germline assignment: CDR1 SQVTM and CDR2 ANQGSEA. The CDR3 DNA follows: TGCAGCGTAGCGGGCAGGGTGAACACTGAAGCTTTCTTT. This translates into CSVAGRVNTEAFF.

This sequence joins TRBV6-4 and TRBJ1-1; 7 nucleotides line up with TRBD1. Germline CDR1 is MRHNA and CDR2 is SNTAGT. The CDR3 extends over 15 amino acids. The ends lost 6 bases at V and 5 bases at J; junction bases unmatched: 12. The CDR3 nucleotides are TGTGCCAGCAGCAGGACAGGTGACCTACGGACTGAAGCTTTCTTT. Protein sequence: CASSRTGDLRTEAFF.

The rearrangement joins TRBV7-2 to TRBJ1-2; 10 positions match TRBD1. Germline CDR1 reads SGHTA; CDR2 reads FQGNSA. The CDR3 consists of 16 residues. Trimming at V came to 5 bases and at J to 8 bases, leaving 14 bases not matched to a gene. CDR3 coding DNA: TGTGCCAGCAGCCCTCGGACAGGGGGGTTTTTCAGGGGCTACACCTTC. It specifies CASSPRTGGFFRGYTF.

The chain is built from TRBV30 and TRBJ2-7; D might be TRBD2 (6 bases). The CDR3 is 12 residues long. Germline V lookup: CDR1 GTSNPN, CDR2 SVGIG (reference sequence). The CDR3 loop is CATTGSAYEQYF. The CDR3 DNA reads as TGTGCTACTACCGGGAGCGCCTACGAGCAGTACTTC. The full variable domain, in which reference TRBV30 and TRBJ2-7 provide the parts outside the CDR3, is SQTIHQWPATLVQPVGSPLSLECTVEGTSNPNLYWYRQAAGRGLQLLFYSVGIGQISSEVPQNLSASRPQDRQFILSSKKLLLSDSGFYLCATTGSAYEQYFGPGTRLTVT.

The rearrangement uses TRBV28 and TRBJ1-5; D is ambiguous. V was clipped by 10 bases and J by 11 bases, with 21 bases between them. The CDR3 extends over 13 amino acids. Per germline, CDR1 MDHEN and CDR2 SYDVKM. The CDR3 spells CAIAPGSGIAQHF. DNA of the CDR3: TGTGCCATCGCCCCCGGGTCTGGTATAGCCCAGCATTTT.

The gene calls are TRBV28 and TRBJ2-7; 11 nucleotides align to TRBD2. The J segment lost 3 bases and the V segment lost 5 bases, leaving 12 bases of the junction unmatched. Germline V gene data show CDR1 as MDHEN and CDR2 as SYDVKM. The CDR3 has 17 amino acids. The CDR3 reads CASSPPASGGILYEQYF. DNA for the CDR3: TGTGCCAGCAGTCCCCCGGCTAGCGGGGGGATTCTCTACGAGCAGTACTTC.

The CDR3 DNA reads as TGTGCCAGTAGTATTGTGGGCAAAGAGACCCAGTACTTC. This codes for CASSIVGKETQYF. This chain joins TRBV19 and TRBJ2-5; D is ambiguous. From germline, CDR1 is LNHDA and CDR2 SQIVND (reference sequence). There are 13 residues in the CDR3. Trimming cost V 3 bases and J 3 bases, with 8 bases left between them.

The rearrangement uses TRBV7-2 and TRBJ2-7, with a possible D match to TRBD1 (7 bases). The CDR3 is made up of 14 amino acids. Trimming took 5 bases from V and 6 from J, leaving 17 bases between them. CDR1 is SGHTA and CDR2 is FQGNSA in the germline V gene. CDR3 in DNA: TGTGCCAGCAGCCTCTCGGACAGGAGGGGCGAGCAGTACTTC. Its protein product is CASSLSDRRGEQYF. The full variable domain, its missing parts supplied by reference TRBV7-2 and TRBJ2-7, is GAGVSQSPSNKVTEKGKDVELRCDPISGHTALYWYRQSLGQGLEFLIYFQGNSAPDKSGLPSDRFSAERTGGSVSTLTIQRTQQEDSAVYLCASSLSDRRGEQYFGPGTRLTVT.